Listed here is a single T cell receptor beta chain. As yet, its antigen is unknown. The sample originates from a study of vaccination and CD4 T cells after COVID-19. About the study: SARS-CoV-2 positivity in convalescent patients was established by nasal swab PCR; eight or nine had mild and one severe disease. Either a CEFX pool, an HIV-1 Nef pool, or no peptide was added to control cultures.

Study-wide findings and caveats: Spike mono-reactive status applied to 304 of 307 vaccine-specific clones in convalescent patients.

At the Johns Hopkins FTIC core, DNA taken from cultured CD4+ T cells was sequenced by way of the Oncomine TCR Beta short-read assay. TCRdb ran MiXCR on the PCR reads and lists one entry per CDR3 protein. The data contain some 15,000 distinct CDR3 sequences, 50% to 70% of them seen just once; the ten biggest clones take up roughly 8.4%. CDR3 length: 14 amino acids. The trim removed 5 bases at V and 4 bases at J, leaving 7 bases unmatched. CDR1 and CDR2 from the germline V gene are SGHTA and FQGNSA. Described treatment: roughly nine-day PBMC culture with coronavirus spike peptide pools or control peptides (ViraFEST assay).

Material: CD4+ T cells from blood, cultured in vitro, obtained before SARS-CoV-2 vaccination. The chain recombines TRBV7-2 with TRBJ1-1; 7 bases map to TRBD1. The TCR sequence derives from a human donor who had recovered from COVID-19. As DNA, the CDR3 is TGTGCCAGCAGCCCTCTCGACAGGGCCACTGAAGCTTTCTTT. This gives the protein CASSPLDRATEAFF.